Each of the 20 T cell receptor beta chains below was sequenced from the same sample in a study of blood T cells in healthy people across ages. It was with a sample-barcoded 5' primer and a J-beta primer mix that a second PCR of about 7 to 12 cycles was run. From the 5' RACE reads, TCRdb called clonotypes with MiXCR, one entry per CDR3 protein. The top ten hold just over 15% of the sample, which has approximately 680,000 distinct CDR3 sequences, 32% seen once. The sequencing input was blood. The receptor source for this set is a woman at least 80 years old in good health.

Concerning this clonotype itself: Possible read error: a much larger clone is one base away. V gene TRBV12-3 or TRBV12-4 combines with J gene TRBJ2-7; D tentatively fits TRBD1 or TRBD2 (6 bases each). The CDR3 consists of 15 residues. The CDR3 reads CASSVWGATSYERYF. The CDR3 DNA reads TGTGCCAGCAGCGTATGGGGGGCGACTTCCTACGAGCGGTACTTC.

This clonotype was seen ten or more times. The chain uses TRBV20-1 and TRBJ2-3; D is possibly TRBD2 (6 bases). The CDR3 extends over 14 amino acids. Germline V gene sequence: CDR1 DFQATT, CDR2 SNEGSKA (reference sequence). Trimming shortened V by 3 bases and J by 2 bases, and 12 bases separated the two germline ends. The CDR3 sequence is CSASLGGPTDTQYF. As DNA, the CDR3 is TGCAGTGCTAGTTTGGGGGGTCCCACAGATACGCAGTATTTT.

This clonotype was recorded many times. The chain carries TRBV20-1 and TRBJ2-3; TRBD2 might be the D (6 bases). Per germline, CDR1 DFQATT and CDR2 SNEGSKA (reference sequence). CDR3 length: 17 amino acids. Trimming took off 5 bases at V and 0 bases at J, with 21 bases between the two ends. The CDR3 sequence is CSAETMLPGTSTDTQYF. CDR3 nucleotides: TGCAGTGCTGAAACAATGCTACCGGGGACTAGCACAGATACGCAGTATTTT.

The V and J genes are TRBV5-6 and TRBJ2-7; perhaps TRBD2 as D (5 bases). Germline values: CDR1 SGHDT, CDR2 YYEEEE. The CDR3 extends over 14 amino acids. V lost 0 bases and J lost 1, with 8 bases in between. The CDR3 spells CASSLVRESYEQYF. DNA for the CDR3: TGTGCCAGCAGCTTGGTACGGGAATCCTACGAGCAGTACTTC.

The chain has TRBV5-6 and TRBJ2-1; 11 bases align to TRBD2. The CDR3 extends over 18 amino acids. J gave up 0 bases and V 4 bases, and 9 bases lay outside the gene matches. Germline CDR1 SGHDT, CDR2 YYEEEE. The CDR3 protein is CASSPLLAGGLSYNEQFF. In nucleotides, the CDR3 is TGTGCCAGCAGCCCCTTGCTAGCGGGGGGCCTCTCCTACAATGAGCAGTTCTTC.

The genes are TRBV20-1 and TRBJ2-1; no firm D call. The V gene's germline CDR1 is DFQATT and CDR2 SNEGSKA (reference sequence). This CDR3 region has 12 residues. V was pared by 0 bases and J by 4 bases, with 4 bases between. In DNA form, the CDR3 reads TGCAGTGCTAGAGAGATGTACAATGAGCAGTTCTTC. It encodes CSAREMYNEQFF.

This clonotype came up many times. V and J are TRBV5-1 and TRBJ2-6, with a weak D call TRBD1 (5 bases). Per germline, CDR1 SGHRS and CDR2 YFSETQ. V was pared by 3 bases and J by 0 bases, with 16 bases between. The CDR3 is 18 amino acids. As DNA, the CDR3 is TGCGCCAGCAGCTCGGGCCAGGGATCAAACTCTGGGGCCAACGTCCTGACTTTC. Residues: CASSSGQGSNSGANVLTF. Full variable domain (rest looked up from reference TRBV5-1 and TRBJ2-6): KAGVTQTPRYLIKTRGQQVTLSCSPISGHRSVSWYQQTPGQGLQFLFEYFSETQRNKGNFPGRFSGRQFSNSRSEMNVSTLELGDSALYLCASSSGQGSNSGANVLTFGAGSRLTVL.

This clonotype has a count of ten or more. CDR3 nucleotides: TGTGCCAGCAGCGCCACAGGGTCTGGGGCCAACGTCCTGACTTTC. Translated, it gives CASSATGSGANVLTF. The chain employs TRBV2 and TRBJ2-6, with D perhaps matching TRBD1 (6 bases). Per germline, CDR1 SNHLY and CDR2 FYNNEI. The CDR3 is 15 residues long. V was pared by 6 bases and J by 1 base, with 10 bases between. Complete variable domain (other parts from reference TRBV2 and TRBJ2-6): EPEVTQTPSHQVTQMGQEVILRCVPISNHLYFYWYRQILGQKVEFLVSFYNNEISEKSEIFDDQFSVERPDGSNFTLKIRSTKLEDSAMYFCASSATGSGANVLTFGAGSRLTVL.

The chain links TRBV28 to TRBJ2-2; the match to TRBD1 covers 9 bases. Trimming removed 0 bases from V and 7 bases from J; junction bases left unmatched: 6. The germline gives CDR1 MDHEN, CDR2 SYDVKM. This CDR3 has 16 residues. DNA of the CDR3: TGTGCCAGCAGTTTATGGACAGGGGGGCCCGTCGGGGAGCTGTTTTTT. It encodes CASSLWTGGPVGELFF.

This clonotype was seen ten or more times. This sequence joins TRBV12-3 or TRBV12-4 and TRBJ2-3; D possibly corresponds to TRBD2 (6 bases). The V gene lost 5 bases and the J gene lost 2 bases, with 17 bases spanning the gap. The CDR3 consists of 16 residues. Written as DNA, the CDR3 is TGTGCCAGCAGTCGCGGGACTCTTCCTGACACAGATACGCAGTATTTT. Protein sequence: CASSRGTLPDTDTQYF.

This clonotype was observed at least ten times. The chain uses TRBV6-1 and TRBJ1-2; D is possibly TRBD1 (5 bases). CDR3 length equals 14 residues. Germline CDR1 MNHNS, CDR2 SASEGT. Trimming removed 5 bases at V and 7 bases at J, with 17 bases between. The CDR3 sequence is CASSMAAQRGGYTF. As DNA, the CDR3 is TGTGCCAGCAGTATGGCGGCTCAAAGGGGTGGCTACACCTTC.

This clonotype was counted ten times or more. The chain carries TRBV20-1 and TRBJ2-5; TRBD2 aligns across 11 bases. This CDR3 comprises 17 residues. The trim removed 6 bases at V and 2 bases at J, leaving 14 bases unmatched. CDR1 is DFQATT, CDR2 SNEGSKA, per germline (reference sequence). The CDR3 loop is CSAGRLAGGSWQETQYF. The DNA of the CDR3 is TGCAGTGCCGGAAGGCTAGCGGGGGGTTCTTGGCAAGAGACCCAGTACTTC.

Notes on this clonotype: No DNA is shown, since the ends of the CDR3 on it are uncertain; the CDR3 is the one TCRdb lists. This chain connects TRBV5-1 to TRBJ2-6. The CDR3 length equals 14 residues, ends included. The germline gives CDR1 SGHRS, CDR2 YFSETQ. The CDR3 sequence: CASSWASGANVQTF.

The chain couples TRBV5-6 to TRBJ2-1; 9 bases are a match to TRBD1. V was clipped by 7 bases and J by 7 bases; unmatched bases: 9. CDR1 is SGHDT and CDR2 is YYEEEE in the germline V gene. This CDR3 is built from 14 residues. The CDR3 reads CASDTGGVRNEQFF. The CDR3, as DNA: TGTGCCAGCGACACAGGGGGCGTGAGGAATGAGCAGTTCTTC.

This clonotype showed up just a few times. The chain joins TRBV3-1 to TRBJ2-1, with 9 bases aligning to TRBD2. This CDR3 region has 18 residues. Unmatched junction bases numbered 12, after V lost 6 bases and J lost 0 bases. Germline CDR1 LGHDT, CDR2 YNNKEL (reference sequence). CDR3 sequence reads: CASRGWSGGLSSYNEQFF. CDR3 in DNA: TGTGCCAGCAGGGGGTGGAGCGGGGGGCTTAGCTCCTACAATGAGCAGTTCTTC.

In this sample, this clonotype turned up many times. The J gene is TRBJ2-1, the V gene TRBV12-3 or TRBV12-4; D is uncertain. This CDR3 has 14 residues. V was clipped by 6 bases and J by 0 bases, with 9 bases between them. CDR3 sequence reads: CASSPWASYNEQFF. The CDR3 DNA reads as TGTGCCAGCAGCCCCTGGGCCTCCTACAATGAGCAGTTCTTC.

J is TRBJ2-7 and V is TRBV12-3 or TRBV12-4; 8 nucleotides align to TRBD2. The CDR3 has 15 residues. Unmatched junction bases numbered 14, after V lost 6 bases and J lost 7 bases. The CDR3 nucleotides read TGTGCCAGCAGGACGGGGGGGAGCTCCTACAATGAGCAGTACTTC. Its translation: CASRTGGSSYNEQYF.

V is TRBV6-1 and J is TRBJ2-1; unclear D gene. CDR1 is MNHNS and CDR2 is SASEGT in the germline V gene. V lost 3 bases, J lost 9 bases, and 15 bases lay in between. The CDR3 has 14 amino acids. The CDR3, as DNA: TGTGCCAGCAGTGATCAGCCTTGGGTAGTTGAGCAGTTCTTC. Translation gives CASSDQPWVVEQFF.

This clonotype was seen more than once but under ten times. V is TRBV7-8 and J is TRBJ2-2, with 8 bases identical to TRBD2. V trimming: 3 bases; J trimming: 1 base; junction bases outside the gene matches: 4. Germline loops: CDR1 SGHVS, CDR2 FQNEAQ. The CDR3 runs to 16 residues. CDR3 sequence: CASSFRAGVNTGELFF. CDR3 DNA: TGTGCCAGCAGCTTCCGAGCGGGGGTGAACACCGGGGAGCTGTTTTTT.

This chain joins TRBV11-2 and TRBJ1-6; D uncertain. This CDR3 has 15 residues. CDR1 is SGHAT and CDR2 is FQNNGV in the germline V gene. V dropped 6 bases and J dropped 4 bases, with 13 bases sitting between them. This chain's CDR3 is CASSRNTDYNSPLHF. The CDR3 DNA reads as TGTGCCAGCAGTCGGAATACTGATTATAATTCACCCCTCCACTTT.